The clone carrying this T cell receptor beta chain has a count of ten or more. Its antigen is currently unknown. For sorted libraries, the input was about a million CD4+ or CD8+ T cells. The data belong to a study of neurological immune-mediated disorders. This CDR3 is built from 15 residues. Trimming pared 1 base from V and 2 bases from J, leaving 9 bases between. Germline values: CDR1 SGHVS, CDR2 FNYEAQ. Overall study results and limits: Whereas HTLV-1-associated myelopathy showed the most TCR clonal expansion, multiple sclerosis showed the least, with levels below those of healthy controls.

The cDNA was generated through 5'RACE incorporating 10-nucleotide random UMIs. A single run covered 15-18 subjects with over 200 million TCR-beta sequences. TCRdb processed the 5' RACE reads anew with MiXCR; each CDR3 protein has one entry. The data hold around 20,000 distinct CDR3 sequences, with around 6.2% observed a single time. This TCR derives from a man younger than 35 in good health. This sequence joins TRBV7-6 and TRBJ2-1; perhaps TRBD1 as D (5 bases). The sample consisted of CD8+ T cells from blood. DNA of the CDR3: TGTGCCAGCAGCTTAGGGGGCCTAGCCTACAATGAGCAGTTCTTC. Its translation: CASSLGGLAYNEQFF.